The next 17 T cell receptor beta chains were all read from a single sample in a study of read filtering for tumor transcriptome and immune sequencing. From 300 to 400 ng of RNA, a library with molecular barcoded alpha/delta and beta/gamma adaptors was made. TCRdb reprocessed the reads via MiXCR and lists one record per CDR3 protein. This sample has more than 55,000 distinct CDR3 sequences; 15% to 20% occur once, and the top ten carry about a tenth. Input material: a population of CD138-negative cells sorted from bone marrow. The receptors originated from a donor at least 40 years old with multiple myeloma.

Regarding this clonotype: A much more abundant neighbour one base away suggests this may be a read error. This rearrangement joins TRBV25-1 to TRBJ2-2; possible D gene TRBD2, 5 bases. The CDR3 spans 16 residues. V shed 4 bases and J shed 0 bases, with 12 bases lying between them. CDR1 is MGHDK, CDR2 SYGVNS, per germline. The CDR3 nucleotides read TGTGCCAGCAGTGCCCCCCCCGGGACGAACACCGGGGAGCTGTTTTTT. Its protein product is CASSAPPGTNTGELFF.

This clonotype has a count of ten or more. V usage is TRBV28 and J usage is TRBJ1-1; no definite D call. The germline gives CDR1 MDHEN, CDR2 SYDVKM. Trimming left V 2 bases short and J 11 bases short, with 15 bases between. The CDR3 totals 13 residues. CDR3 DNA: TGTGCCAGCAGTTTAAATGATGGTACTACGGCTTTCTTT. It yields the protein CASSLNDGTTAFF.

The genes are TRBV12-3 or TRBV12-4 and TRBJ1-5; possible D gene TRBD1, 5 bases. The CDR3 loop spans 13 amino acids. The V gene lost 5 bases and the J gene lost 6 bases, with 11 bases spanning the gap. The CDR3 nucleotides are TGTGCCAGCAGTCCGGGGGGAAGTCAGCCCCAGCATTTT. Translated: CASSPGGSQPQHF.

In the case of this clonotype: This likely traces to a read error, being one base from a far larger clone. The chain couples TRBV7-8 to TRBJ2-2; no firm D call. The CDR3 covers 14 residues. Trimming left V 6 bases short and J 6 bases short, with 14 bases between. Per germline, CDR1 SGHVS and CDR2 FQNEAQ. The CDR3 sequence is CASSFDLNSGELFF. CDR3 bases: TGTGCCAGCAGTTTCGACCTTAACTCCGGGGAGCTGTTTTTT.

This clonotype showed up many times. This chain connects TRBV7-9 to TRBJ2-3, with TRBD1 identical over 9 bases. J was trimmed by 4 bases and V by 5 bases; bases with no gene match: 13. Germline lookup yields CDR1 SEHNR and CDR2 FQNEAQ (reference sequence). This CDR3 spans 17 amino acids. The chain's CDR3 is CASSRGQGRYGADTQYF. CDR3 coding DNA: TGTGCCAGCAGCCGAGGACAGGGGCGGTATGGAGCAGATACGCAGTATTTT.

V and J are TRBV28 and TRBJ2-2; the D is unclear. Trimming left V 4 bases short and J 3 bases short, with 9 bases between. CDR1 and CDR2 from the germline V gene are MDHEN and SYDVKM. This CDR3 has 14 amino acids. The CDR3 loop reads CASSSGQDTGELFF. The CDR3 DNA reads TGTGCCAGCAGTTCGGGTCAGGACACCGGGGAGCTGTTTTTT.

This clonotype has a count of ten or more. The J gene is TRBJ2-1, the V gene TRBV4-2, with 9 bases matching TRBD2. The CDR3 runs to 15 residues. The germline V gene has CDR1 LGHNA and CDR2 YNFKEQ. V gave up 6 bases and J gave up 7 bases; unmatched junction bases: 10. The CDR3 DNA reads TGTGCCAGCAGGGCGGGCGGGGGGGCCGGGAATGAGCAGTTCTTC. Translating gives CASRAGGGAGNEQFF.

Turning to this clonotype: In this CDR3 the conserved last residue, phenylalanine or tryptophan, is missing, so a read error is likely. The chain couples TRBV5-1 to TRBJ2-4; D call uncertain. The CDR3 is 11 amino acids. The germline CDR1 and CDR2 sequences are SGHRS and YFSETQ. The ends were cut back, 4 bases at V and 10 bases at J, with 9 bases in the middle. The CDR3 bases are TGCGCCAGCAGCGCACACCGGATTCAGTACATC. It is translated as CASSAHRIQYI.

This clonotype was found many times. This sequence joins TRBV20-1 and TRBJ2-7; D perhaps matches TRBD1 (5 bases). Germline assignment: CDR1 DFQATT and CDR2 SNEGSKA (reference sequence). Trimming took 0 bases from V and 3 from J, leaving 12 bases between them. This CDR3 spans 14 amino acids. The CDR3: CSARDQGGRYEQYF. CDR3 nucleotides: TGCAGTGCTAGAGACCAGGGTGGCCGCTACGAGCAGTACTTC.

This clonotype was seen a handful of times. The DNA of the CDR3 is TGTGCCAGCAGCCAACAGGTGTACGAGCAGTACTTC. This gives the protein CASSQQVYEQYF. The chain is built from TRBV3-1 and TRBJ2-7; the D is unclear. V was cut by 2 bases and J by 4 bases, with 6 bases left in between. The CDR3 spans 12 residues. Germline CDR1 LGHDT, CDR2 YNNKEL (reference sequence).

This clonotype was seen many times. CDR3 coding DNA: TGCAGCGTTGAAGGAGGACAGCTCACTGAAGCTTTCTTT. It is translated as CSVEGGQLTEAFF. This sequence joins TRBV29-1 and TRBJ1-1; TRBD1 is a possible D gene (6 bases). CDR1 is SQVTM, CDR2 ANQGSEA, per germline. Trimming stripped 1 base from V and 4 bases from J, with 10 bases between. The CDR3 spans 13 residues.

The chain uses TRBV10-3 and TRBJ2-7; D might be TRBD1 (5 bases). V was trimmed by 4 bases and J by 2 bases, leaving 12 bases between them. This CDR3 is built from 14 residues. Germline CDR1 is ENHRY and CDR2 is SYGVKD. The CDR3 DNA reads TGTGCCATCAGTGGGCAGGGTAACCCCTACGAGCAGTACTTC. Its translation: CAISGQGNPYEQYF.

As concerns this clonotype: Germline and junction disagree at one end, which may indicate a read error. CDR3 bases: TGTGCCAGCAGCCCCCTAGCGGGAGGGCCCGATGAGCAGTGCTTC. This encodes CASSPLAGGPDEQCF. The gene calls are TRBV3-1 and TRBJ2-1; the match to TRBD2 covers 12 bases. Germline CDR1 and CDR2: LGHDT and YNNKEL (reference sequence). This CDR3 contains 15 residues.

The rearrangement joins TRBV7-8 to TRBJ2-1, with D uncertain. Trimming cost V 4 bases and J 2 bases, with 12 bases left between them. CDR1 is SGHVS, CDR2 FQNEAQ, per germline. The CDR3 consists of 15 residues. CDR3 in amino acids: CASSYGSGPYNEQFF. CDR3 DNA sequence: TGTGCCAGCAGCTACGGTAGTGGGCCCTACAATGAGCAGTTCTTC.

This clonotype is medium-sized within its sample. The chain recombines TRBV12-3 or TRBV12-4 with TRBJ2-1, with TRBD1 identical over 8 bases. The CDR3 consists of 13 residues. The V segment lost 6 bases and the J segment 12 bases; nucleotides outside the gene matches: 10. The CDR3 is CASRDRAARGQFF. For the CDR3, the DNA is TGTGCCAGCAGGGACAGGGCAGCGAGGGGGCAGTTCTTC.

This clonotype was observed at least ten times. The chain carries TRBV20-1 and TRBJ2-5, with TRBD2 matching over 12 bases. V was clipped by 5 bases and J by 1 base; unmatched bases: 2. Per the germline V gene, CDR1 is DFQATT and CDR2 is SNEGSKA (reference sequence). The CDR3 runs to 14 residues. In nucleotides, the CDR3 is TGCAGTGCTCAACTAGCGGGGGGCCAAGAGACCCAGTACTTC. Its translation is CSAQLAGGQETQYF.

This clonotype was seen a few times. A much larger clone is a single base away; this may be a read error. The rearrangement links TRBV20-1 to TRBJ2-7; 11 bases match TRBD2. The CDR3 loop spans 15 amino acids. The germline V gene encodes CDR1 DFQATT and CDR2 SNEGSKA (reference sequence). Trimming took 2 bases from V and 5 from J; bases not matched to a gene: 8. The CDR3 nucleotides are TGCAGTGCTAGACCGACTAGCGGGATTGTTCACGAGCAGTACTTC. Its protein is CSARPTSGIVHEQYF.